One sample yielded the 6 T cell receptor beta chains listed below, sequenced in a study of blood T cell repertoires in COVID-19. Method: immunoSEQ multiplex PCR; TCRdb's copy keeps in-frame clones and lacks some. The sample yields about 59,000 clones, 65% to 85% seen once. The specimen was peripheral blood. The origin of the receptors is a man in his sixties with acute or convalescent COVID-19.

CDR3 in DNA: TGTGCCACCAGCAAAGACTCGAGCTCCTACAATGAGCAGTTCTTC. Translation gives CATSKDSSSYNEQFF. The V gene is TRBV15, the J gene TRBJ2-1; D unclear. Trimming took off 4 bases at V and 0 bases at J, with 10 bases between the two ends. CDR1 and CDR2 from the germline V gene are LNHNV and YYDKDF (reference sequence). This CDR3 has 15 residues. Full variable domain (outside the CDR3, taken from reference TRBV15 and TRBJ2-1): DAMVIQNPRYQVTQFGKPVTLSCSQTLNHNVMYWYQQKSSQAPKLLFHYYDKDFNNEADTPDNFQSRRPNTSFCFLDIRSPGLGDTAMYLCATSKDSSSYNEQFFGPGTRLTVL.

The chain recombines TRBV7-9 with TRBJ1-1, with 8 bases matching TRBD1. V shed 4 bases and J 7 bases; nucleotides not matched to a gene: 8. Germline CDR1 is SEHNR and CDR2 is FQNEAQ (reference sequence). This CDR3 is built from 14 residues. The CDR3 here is CASSSDRETNEAFF. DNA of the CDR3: TGTGCCAGCAGCTCGGACAGGGAAACAAATGAAGCTTTCTTT.

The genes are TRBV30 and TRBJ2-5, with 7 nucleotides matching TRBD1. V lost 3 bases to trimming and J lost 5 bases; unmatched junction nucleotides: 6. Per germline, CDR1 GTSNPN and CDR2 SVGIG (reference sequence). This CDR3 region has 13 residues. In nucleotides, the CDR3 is TGTGCCTGGAGCCAGGGGGTCAGGGAGACCCAGTACTTC. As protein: CAWSQGVRETQYF.

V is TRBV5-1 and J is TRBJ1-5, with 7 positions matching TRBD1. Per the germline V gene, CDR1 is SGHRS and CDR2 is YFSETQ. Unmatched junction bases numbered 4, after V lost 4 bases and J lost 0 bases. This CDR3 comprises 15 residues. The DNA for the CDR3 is TGCGCCAGCAGCCCCCAGGGGGATAGCAATCAGCCCCAGCATTTT. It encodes CASSPQGDSNQPQHF.

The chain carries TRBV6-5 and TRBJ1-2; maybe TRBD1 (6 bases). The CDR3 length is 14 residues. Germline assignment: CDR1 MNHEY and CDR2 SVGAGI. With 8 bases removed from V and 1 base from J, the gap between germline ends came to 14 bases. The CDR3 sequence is CASQTGRGNYGYTF. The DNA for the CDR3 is TGTGCCAGCCAAACAGGGAGGGGTAACTATGGCTACACCTTC.

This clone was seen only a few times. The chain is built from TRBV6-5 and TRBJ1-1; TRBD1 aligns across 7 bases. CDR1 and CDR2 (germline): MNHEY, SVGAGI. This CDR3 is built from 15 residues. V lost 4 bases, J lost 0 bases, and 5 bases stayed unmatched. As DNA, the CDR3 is TGTGCCAGCAGTTTAGGACAGGACATGAACACTGAAGCTTTCTTT. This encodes CASSLGQDMNTEAFF.